Reported below is one T cell receptor (beta chain). This entry belongs to a study of OX40 agonist ivuxolimab in advanced cancers. Trimming took 3 bases from V and 8 from J, leaving 7 bases between them. Germline CDR1 ENHRY, CDR2 SYGVKD. CDR3 length: 12 amino acids. TCRdb's table, derived via immunoSEQ multiplex PCR, lists solely in-frame clones and lacks some. Altogether roughly 87,000 clones are present, 91% being singletons, with the ten largest covering 8.4%. The rearrangement uses TRBV10-3 and TRBJ1-4; no clear D gene. This TCR derives from an adult with an advanced solid tumor such as melanoma, head and neck, liver or kidney cancer. Sequencing used CD4+ or CD8+ T cells sorted from blood, obtained in a trial of the OX40 agonist ivuxolimab. The DNA of the CDR3 is TGTGCCATCAGTGAAGGGCGCGAAAAACTGTTTTTT. Translating gives CAISEGREKLFF.